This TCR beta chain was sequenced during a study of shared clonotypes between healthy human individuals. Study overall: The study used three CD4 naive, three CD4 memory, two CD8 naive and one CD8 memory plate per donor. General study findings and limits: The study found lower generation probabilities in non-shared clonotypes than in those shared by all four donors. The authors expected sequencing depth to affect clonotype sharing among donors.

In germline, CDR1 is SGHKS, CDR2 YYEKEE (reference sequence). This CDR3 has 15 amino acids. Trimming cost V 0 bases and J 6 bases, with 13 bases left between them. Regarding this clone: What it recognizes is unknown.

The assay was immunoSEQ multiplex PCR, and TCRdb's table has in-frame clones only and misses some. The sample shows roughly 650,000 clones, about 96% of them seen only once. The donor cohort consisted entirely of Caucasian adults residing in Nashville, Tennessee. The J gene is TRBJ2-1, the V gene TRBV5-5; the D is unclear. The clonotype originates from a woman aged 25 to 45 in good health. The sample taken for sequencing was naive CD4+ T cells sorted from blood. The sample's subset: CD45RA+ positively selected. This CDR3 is CASSLGAGTINEQFF. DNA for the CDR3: TGTGCCAGCAGCTTGGGTGCCGGCACCATCAATGAGCAGTTCTTC.